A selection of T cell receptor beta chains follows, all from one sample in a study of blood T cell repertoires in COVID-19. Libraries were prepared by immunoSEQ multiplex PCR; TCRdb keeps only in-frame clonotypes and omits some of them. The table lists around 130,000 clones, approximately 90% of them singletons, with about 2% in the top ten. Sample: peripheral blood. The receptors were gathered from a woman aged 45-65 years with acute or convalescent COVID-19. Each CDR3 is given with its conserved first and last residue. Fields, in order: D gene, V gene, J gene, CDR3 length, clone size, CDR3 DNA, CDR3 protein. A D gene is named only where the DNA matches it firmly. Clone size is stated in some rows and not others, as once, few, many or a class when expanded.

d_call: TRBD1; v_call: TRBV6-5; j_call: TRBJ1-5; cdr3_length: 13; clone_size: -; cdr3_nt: TGTGCCAGCAGACAGGGGGTCAATCAGCCCCAGCATTTT; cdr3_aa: CASRQGVNQPQHF
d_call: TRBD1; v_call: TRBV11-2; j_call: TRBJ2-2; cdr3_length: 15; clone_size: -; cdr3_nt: TGTGCCAGCAGCTTTTCGACAGGGCCTTTAGGATGGCTGTTTTTT; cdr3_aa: CASSFSTGPLGWLFF
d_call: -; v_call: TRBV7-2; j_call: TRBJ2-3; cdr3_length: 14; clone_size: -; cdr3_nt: TGTGCCAGCAGCTTTGGACAGTCGACAGATACGCAGTATTTT; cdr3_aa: CASSFGQSTDTQYF
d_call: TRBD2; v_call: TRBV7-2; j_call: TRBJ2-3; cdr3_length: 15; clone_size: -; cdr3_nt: TGTGCCAGCAGCTTAGTTATAGCGGGAGGGGATACGCAGTATTTT; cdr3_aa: CASSLVIAGGDTQYF
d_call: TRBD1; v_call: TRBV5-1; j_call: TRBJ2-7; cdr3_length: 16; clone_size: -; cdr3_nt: TGCGCCAGCAGCTCCTCCGGGACAGGGGTTTCCCACGAGCAGTACTTC; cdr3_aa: CASSSSGTGVSHEQYF
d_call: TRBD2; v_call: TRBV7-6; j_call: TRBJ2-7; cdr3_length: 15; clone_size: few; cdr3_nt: TGTGCCAGCAGCTTACGGCTAGCGGTGAGGTACGAGCAGTACTTC; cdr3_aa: CASSLRLAVRYEQYF
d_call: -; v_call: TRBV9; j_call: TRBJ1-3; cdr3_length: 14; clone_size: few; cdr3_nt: TGTGCCAGCAGCCAATCGGGCGGGGGAAACACCATATATTTT; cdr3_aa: CASSQSGGGNTIYF
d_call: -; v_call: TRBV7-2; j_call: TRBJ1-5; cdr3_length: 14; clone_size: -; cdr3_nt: TGTGCCAGCAGCCCGGGAAGGGGCAATCAGCCCCAGCATTTT; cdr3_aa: CASSPGRGNQPQHF
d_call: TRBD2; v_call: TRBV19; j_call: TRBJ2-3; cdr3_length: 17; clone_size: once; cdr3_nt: TGTGCCAGTACCCACGGGACCCGGGGGGTCCGCACAGATACGCAGTATTTT; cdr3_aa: CASTHGTRGVRTDTQYF
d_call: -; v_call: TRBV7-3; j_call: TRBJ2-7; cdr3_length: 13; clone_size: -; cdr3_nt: TGTGCCAGCAGTCCCGGCGGGGTGTACGAGCAGTACTTC; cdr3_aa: CASSPGGVYEQYF
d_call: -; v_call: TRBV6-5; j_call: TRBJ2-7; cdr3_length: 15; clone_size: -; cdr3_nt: TGTGCCAGCAGTTACTCGAGTCTACCTACCTACGAGCAGTACTTC; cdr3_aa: CASSYSSLPTYEQYF
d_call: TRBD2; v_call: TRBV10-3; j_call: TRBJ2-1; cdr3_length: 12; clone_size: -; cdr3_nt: TGTGCCATCGCGGGAGAGTTCAATGAGCAGTTCTTC; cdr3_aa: CAIAGEFNEQFF
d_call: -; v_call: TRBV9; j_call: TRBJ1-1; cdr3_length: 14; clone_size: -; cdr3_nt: TGTGCCAGCAGCGTATCCAGGGAGAACACTGAAGCTTTCTTT; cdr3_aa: CASSVSRENTEAFF
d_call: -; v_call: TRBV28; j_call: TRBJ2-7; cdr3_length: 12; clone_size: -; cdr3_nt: TGTGCCAGCAGTCTCTACTCCTACGAGCAGTACTTC; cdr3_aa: CASSLYSYEQYF
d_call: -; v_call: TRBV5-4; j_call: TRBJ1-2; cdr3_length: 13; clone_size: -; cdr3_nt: TGTGCCAGCACCCTTGGGGGGGGCCATGGCTACACCTTC; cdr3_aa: CASTLGGGHGYTF
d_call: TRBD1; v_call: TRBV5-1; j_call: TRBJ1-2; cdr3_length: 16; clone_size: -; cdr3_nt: TGCGCCAGCAGCTTGGTCGGACAGGGGGAGGTATGGGGCTACACCTTC; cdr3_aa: CASSLVGQGEVWGYTF
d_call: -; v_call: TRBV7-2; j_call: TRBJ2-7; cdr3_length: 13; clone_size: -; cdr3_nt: TGTGCCAGCAGCTGGGGCTTCTCCTACGAGCAGTACTTC; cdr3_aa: CASSWGFSYEQYF